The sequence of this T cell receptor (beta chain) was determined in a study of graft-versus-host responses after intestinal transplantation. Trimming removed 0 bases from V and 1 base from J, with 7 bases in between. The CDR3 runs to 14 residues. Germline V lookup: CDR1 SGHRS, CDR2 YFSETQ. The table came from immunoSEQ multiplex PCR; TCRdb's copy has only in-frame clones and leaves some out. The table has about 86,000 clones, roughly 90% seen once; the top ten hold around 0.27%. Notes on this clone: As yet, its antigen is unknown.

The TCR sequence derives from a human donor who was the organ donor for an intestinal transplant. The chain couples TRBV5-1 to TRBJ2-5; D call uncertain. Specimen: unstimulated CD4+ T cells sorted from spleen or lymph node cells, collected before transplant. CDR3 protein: CASSLGSVQETQYF. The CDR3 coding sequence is TGCGCCAGCAGCTTGGGGAGTGTCCAAGAGACCCAGTACTTC.